Following are 25 T cell receptor beta chains from one sample sequenced in a study of T-cell memory formation after mild COVID-19. MiXCR, applied by TCRdb to the 5' RACE reads, yields one record per CDR3 protein. The sample holds approximately 490,000 distinct CDR3 sequences, roughly 22% seen once. Material for sequencing was PBMCs or a T cell subset sorted from them (not recorded which). Every receptor here comes from an adult woman who had mild COVID-19 (a few samples of this study predate the infection). Cell type and time point are not known.

This clonotype was counted many times. The CDR3, as DNA: TGTGCCAGCAGCCCCCCCTTGGCGGGGATCACAGATACGCAGTATTTT. The encoded protein is CASSPPLAGITDTQYF. This rearrangement joins TRBV11-2 to TRBJ2-3, with TRBD2 as a possible D gene (6 bases). Trimming took 5 bases from V and 2 from J, leaving 17 bases between them. CDR1 is SGHAT, CDR2 FQNNGV, per germline. The CDR3 contains 16 residues. Full variable domain (rest looked up from reference TRBV11-2 and TRBJ2-3): EAGVAQSPRYKIIEKRQSVAFWCNPISGHATLYWYQQILGQGPKLLIQFQNNGVVDDSQLPKDRFSAERLKGVDSTLKIQPAKLEDSAVYLCASSPPLAGITDTQYFGPGTRLTVL.

The rearrangement joins TRBV6-1 to TRBJ2-1; 8 bases agree with TRBD2. This CDR3 comprises 14 residues. V gave up 6 bases and J gave up 8 bases; unmatched junction bases: 9. Looked up from germline, CDR1 is MNHNS and CDR2 is SASEGT. The CDR3 loop reads CASRLAAHEDEQFF. CDR3 bases: TGTGCCAGCAGACTAGCGGCACATGAGGATGAGCAGTTCTTC.

This chain uses TRBV20-1 with TRBJ2-7; the D gene is possibly TRBD1 (5 bases). Germline CDR1 is DFQATT and CDR2 is SNEGSKA (reference sequence). This CDR3 is 11 amino acids long. Deletions cut 7 bases from V and 1 base from J, with 8 bases between. The CDR3 protein is CSVKGSYEQYF. In DNA form, the CDR3 reads TGCAGTGTAAAGGGGTCCTACGAGCAGTACTTC.

This clonotype was seen repeatedly, ten times or more. V and J are TRBV15 and TRBJ2-3; D is unclear. The CDR3 has 15 residues. Germline V CDR1 and CDR2: LNHNV, YYDKDF (reference sequence). The V and J ends lost 4 bases and 7 bases respectively, with 18 bases between them. The CDR3 reads CATSTGSPGLNTQYF. CDR3 in DNA: TGTGCCACCAGCACTGGCTCCCCTGGGCTTAATACGCAGTATTTT. Full variable domain (rest looked up from reference TRBV15 and TRBJ2-3): DAMVIQNPRYQVTQFGKPVTLSCSQTLNHNVMYWYQQKSSQAPKLLFHYYDKDFNNEADTPDNFQSRRPNTSFCFLDIRSPGLGDTAMYLCATSTGSPGLNTQYFGPGTRLTVL.

This clonotype has only a few counts. The chain links TRBV29-1 to TRBJ2-1; tentatively, D is TRBD1 (5 bases). The CDR3 covers 13 residues. Germline-derived CDR1 and CDR2 are SQVTM and ANQGSEA. Trimming removed 5 bases from V and 3 bases from J, with 11 bases in between. DNA for the CDR3: TGCAGCGTTCAACGTGACAGCTACAATGAGCAGTTCTTC. Protein sequence: CSVQRDSYNEQFF.

This clonotype was seen a few times. This chain connects TRBV20-1 to TRBJ1-1, with a weak D call TRBD1 (5 bases). This CDR3 is built from 13 residues. Deletions cut 3 bases from V and 3 bases from J, with 11 bases between. CDR1 DFQATT and CDR2 SNEGSKA come from the germline V gene (reference sequence). CDR3 DNA sequence: TGCAGTGCTAGGGGGCAGGGCGACACTGAAGCTTTCTTT. Translating gives CSARGQGDTEAFF.

This clonotype was counted only a few times. V usage is TRBV4-1 and J usage is TRBJ2-3, with D perhaps given as TRBD1 or TRBD2 (5 bases each). CDR3 length equals 13 residues. The germline V gene has CDR1 MGHRA and CDR2 YSYEKL. Trimming left V 4 bases short and J 4 bases short, with 9 bases between. DNA for the CDR3: TGCGCCAGCAGCCCCCTGGGGGCAGATACGCAGTATTTT. Its translation: CASSPLGADTQYF.

The V call is TRBV27, the J call TRBJ2-7; 10 positions agree with TRBD1. CDR3 length: 16 amino acids. The V gene's germline CDR1 is MNHEY and CDR2 SMNVEV (reference sequence). J lost 5 bases, V lost 4 bases, and 11 bases had no gene match. In DNA form, the CDR3 reads TGTGCCAGCAGTTCCCCGGGACAGGGGTATTACGACGAGCAGTACTTC. It codes for CASSSPGQGYYDEQYF.

This clonotype showed up just a few times. The V call is TRBV20-1, the J call TRBJ1-5; TRBD1 might be the D (5 bases). Trimming took 3 bases from V and 2 from J, leaving 23 bases between them. This CDR3 is 18 amino acids long. Per germline, CDR1 DFQATT and CDR2 SNEGSKA (reference sequence). In nucleotides, the CDR3 is TGCAGTGCTAGGGAGGGGCAGGGAGCCCGACGAGGCAATCAGCCCCAGCATTTT. This translates into CSAREGQGARRGNQPQHF.

The J gene is TRBJ2-7, the V gene TRBV4-3; D is unresolved. The CDR3 contains 16 residues. Trimming took 0 bases from V and 4 from J, leaving 16 bases between them. CDR1 is LGHNA and CDR2 is YSLEER in the germline V gene. CDR3 sequence reads: CASSQEYETTRYEQYF. The DNA for the CDR3 is TGCGCCAGCAGCCAAGAATACGAGACAACCAGATACGAGCAGTACTTC.

This clonotype turned up a few times. V and J are TRBV7-3 and TRBJ2-3; D might be TRBD2 (6 bases). Deletions cut 1 base from V and 7 bases from J, with 15 bases between. This CDR3 contains 15 residues. The germline CDR1 and CDR2 sequences are SGHTA and FQGTGA. This CDR3 is CASSLKSGEGYTQYF. In DNA, the CDR3 is TGTGCCAGCAGCTTAAAGTCGGGAGAGGGATATACGCAGTATTTT.

V gene TRBV4-2 combines with J gene TRBJ1-5; a possible D gene is TRBD1 (5 bases). The CDR3 runs to 15 residues. V dropped 1 base and J dropped 5 bases, with 12 bases sitting between them. Germline V gene data show CDR1 as LGHNA and CDR2 as YNFKEQ. As DNA, the CDR3 is TGTGCCAGCAGCCAAGGGAAGGGAGGGGATCAGCCCCAGCATTTT. As protein: CASSQGKGGDQPQHF.

Comment on this clonotype: At one end the junction does not follow the germline gene, possibly because of a read error. V usage is TRBV24-1 and J usage is TRBJ2-7, with D maybe TRBD2 (5 bases). CDR3 size: 12 residues. In germline, CDR1 is KGHDR, CDR2 SFDVKD. The CDR3 nucleotides read TGTGCCACAAGTGCTGGAGGCTACGAGCAGTACTTC. Residues: CATSAGGYEQYF.

The chain links TRBV25-1 to TRBJ2-7, with a possible D match to TRBD2 (6 bases). The germline gives CDR1 MGHDK, CDR2 SYGVNS. The V end lost 4 bases, the J end lost 2 bases, and 15 bases lay between the germline ends. The CDR3 contains 15 residues. Written as DNA, the CDR3 is TGTGCCAGCAGTGGTCGTAGCGGCAGGCCCTACGAGCAGTACTTC. Amino acid sequence: CASSGRSGRPYEQYF.

This clonotype came up a few times. The chain has TRBV27 and TRBJ2-7, with D perhaps assigned TRBD1 or TRBD2 (6 bases each). V shed 3 bases and J shed 2 bases, with 14 bases lying between them. Looked up from germline, CDR1 is MNHEY and CDR2 is SMNVEV (reference sequence). The CDR3 is 15 residues long. CDR3 DNA sequence: TGTGCCAGCAGTTTTGGGGGGCCTTCCCCCTACGAGCAGTACTTC. Amino acid sequence: CASSFGGPSPYEQYF.

This clonotype has more than one count but fewer than ten. V usage is TRBV7-9 and J usage is TRBJ2-1; the D call may be TRBD1 or TRBD2 (5 bases each). Looked up from germline, CDR1 is SEHNR and CDR2 is FQNEAQ (reference sequence). The CDR3 totals 15 residues. Trimming stripped 5 bases from V and 2 bases from J, with 13 bases between. The DNA for the CDR3 is TGTGCCAGCAGCAAAGGGGACCCTGCCTACAATGAGCAGTTCTTC. Its translation: CASSKGDPAYNEQFF.

This clonotype was detected only a few times. The V and J genes are TRBV5-1 and TRBJ2-7; 7 positions agree with TRBD1. CDR1 is SGHRS, CDR2 YFSETQ, per germline. J lost 0 bases, V lost 3 bases, and 3 bases had no gene match. The CDR3 totals 14 residues. CDR3 loop: CASSSDRNSYEQYF. The CDR3 DNA reads as TGCGCCAGCAGCTCGGACAGGAACTCCTACGAGCAGTACTTC.

Only a few counts were recorded for this clonotype. The chain combines TRBV6-5 with TRBJ2-2; D gene unclear. This CDR3 contains 15 residues. Germline lookup yields CDR1 MNHEY and CDR2 SVGAGI. Trimming took off 3 bases at V and 5 bases at J, with 13 bases between the two ends. The CDR3 protein is CASSYWRSETGELFF. The CDR3 DNA reads TGTGCCAGCAGTTATTGGCGGAGCGAGACCGGGGAGCTGTTTTTT.

This rearrangement joins TRBV6-5 to TRBJ1-1, with D perhaps matching TRBD1 (5 bases). V dropped 2 bases and J dropped 3 bases, with 13 bases sitting between them. The length of the CDR3 is 15 residues. The germline gives CDR1 MNHEY, CDR2 SVGAGI. CDR3 in DNA: TGTGCCAGCAGTTACGATGGGGGTGAGGACACTGAAGCTTTCTTT. Translation gives CASSYDGGEDTEAFF.

In its sample, this clonotype was seen a few times. The gene calls are TRBV12-3 or TRBV12-4 and TRBJ2-5, with TRBD1 as a possible D gene (5 bases). The CDR3 is 14 amino acids. Trimming took 7 bases from V and 5 from J, leaving 17 bases between them. CDR3 sequence: CASKSMGPGETQYF. The CDR3 bases are TGTGCCAGCAAGTCTATGGGGCCTGGGGAGACCCAGTACTTC.

The gene calls are TRBV18 and TRBJ2-6; 9 nucleotides match TRBD1. The CDR3 loop spans 16 amino acids. Germline lookup yields CDR1 KGHSH and CDR2 LQKENI. V was pared by 5 bases and J by 8 bases, with 10 bases of the junction left unmatched. The CDR3 nucleotides read TGTGCCAGCTCAACGGGGACAGGGCCGATGTCCAACGTCCTGACTTTC. Protein: CASSTGTGPMSNVLTF. The variable domain in full, with the rest retrieved from reference TRBV18 and TRBJ2-6, is NAGVMQNPRHLVRRRGQEARLRCSPMKGHSHVYWYRQLPEEGLKFMVYLQKENIIDESGMPKERFSAEFPKEGPSILRIQQVVRGDSAAYFCASSTGTGPMSNVLTFGAGSRLTVL.

The gene calls are TRBV3-1 and TRBJ2-1; 14 positions agree with TRBD2. Germline V lookup: CDR1 LGHDT, CDR2 YNNKEL (reference sequence). The CDR3 runs to 16 residues. V lost 6 bases and J lost 8; bases outside the gene matches: 9. The CDR3 DNA sequence: TGTGCCAGCAGGATTGGGACTAGCGGGGGATTGGATGAGCAGTTCTTC. Protein product: CASRIGTSGGLDEQFF.

The chain combines TRBV5-1 with TRBJ1-2; D is ambiguous. V lost 1 base and J 5 bases, leaving 12 bases between the germline ends. The CDR3 totals 14 residues. The V gene's germline CDR1 is SGHRS and CDR2 YFSETQ. The CDR3 loop reads CASSLFSESYGYTF. CDR3 nucleotide sequence: TGCGCCAGCAGCTTGTTTTCAGAATCTTATGGCTACACCTTC.

This clonotype came up a few times. The chain joins TRBV7-2 to TRBJ1-1; 10 bases align to TRBD1. Trimming at V came to 5 bases and at J to 6 bases, leaving 12 bases not matched to a gene. The CDR3 covers 16 residues. Germline CDR1 is SGHTA and CDR2 is FQGNSA. The CDR3 DNA reads TGTGCCAGCAGCCCAAGGGACAGGGGATACCGCTCTGAAGCTTTCTTT. Translation: CASSPRDRGYRSEAFF.

This clonotype showed up just a few times. The J gene is TRBJ2-3, the V gene TRBV24-1; TRBD1 agrees at 7 bases. J lost 0 bases, V lost 3 bases, and 8 bases had no gene match. Germline-derived CDR1 and CDR2 are KGHDR and SFDVKD. CDR3 length: 17 residues. CDR3 DNA sequence: TGTGCCACCAGTGATCCGTCAAAGGACAGGAGCACAGATACGCAGTATTTT. Translating it yields CATSDPSKDRSTDTQYF.